This T cell receptor beta chain was identified in a study of blood T cell repertoires in COVID-19. Overall study: COVID-19 samples collected from the United States, Italy and Spain covered acute and convalescent phases. PBMCs, B-cell-depleted T cells, or T cells were the source of the cDNA or gDNA that made up the material.

Original data processing: Estimated nucleated cell counts came from reference gene primer amplification. The repertoire was sequenced with immunoSEQ multiplex PCR; TCRdb's copy has only in-frame clones and lacks some. V, J and clone size are taken as reported in that table, and D and trimming were inferred from the DNA itself. This sample has more than 250,000 clones, with more than 70% found just once. CDR3 length: 13 residues. J lost 2 bases, V lost 6 bases, and 3 bases had no gene match. Germline CDR1 and CDR2: MNHEY and SVGEGT. This clonotype originated in a woman between 50 and 59 years old with acute or convalescent COVID-19. The sequenced sample consisted of peripheral blood. The V and J genes are TRBV6-2 or TRBV6-3 and TRBJ1-2; TRBD1 matches 7 bases. The CDR3 region is CASSPGQNYGYTF. The CDR3 DNA follows: TGTGCCAGCAGCCCGGGACAGAACTATGGCTACACCTTC.